This T cell receptor (beta chain) was captured in a study of blood T cell repertoires in COVID-19. About the study: The study drew acute and convalescent COVID-19 samples from the United States, Italy and Spain. Sources were T cells, B-cell-depleted T cells, or PBMCs; the material itself was cDNA or gDNA.

As processed by the authors: For nucleated cells, counts were estimated from reference gene primer amplification. The repertoire was sequenced with immunoSEQ multiplex PCR; TCRdb's copy has only in-frame clones and lacks some. D and trimming come from the DNA, and the V and J calls and clone size come from that table. The table includes about 63,000 clones, 87% detected once. In germline, CDR1 is GTSNPN, CDR2 SVGIG (reference sequence). CDR3 length: 14 residues. Trimming pared 0 bases from V and 4 bases from J, leaving 9 bases between. The sequence was obtained from a woman over 75 with acute or convalescent COVID-19. Specimen: peripheral blood. V usage is TRBV30 and J usage is TRBJ2-2; TRBD2 might be the D (5 bases). The DNA for the CDR3 is TGTGCCTGGAGTGTAATGGACTCCACCGGGGAGCTGTTTTTT. This encodes CAWSVMDSTGELFF.